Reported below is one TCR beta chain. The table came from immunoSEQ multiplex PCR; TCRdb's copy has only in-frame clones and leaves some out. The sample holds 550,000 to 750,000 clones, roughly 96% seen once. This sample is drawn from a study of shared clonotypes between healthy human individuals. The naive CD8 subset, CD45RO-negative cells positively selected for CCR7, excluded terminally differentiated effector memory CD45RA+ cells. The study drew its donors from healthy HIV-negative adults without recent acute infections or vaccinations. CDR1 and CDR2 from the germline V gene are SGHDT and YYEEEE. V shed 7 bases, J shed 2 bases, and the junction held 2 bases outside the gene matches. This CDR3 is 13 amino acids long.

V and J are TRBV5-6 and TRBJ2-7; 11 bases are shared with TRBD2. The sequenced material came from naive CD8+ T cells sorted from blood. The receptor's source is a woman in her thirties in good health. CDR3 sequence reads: CASQLAGAYEQYF. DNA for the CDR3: TGTGCCAGCCAACTAGCGGGAGCCTACGAGCAGTACTTC.